A selection of T cell receptor beta chains follows, all from one sample in a study of blood T cell repertoires in COVID-19. Repertoires were generated with immunoSEQ multiplex PCR, while TCRdb's copy carries only in-frame clones and drops some. The sample yields approximately 170,000 clones, about 85% seen once. Input material: peripheral blood. These receptors came from a man older than 75 with COVID-19, enrolled during active disease. CDR3s include the opening cysteine and the closing phenylalanine or tryptophan. Fields, in order: J gene, D gene, V gene, CDR3 DNA, CDR3 protein. D genes are given only for firm matches.

J: TRBJ2-7; D: -; V: TRBV5-6; DNA: TGTGCCAGCAGGTTCGGTGCCGGGGACGAGCAGTACTTC; CDR3: CASRFGAGDEQYF
J: TRBJ1-1; D: TRBD1; V: TRBV7-9; DNA: TGTGCCAGCAGCGCCCCTTTACGAACAGGGGACACTGAAGCTTTCTTT; CDR3: CASSAPLRTGDTEAFF
J: TRBJ2-1; D: TRBD1; V: TRBV27; DNA: TGTGCCAGCAGTTTAAGTGACAGGGAATACAATGAGCAGTTCTTC; CDR3: CASSLSDREYNEQFF
J: TRBJ1-2; D: -; V: TRBV2; DNA: TGTGCCAGCAGTGGAGACAGAAAGCACAACTATGGCTACACCTTC; CDR3: CASSGDRKHNYGYTF
J: TRBJ2-7; D: TRBD2; V: TRBV7-9; DNA: TGTGCCAGCAGCCCCGGAGGAGCGGGGGGGCCAAGCGAGCAGTACTTC; CDR3: CASSPGGAGGPSEQYF
J: TRBJ1-1; D: -; V: TRBV9; DNA: TGTGCCAGCAGCTACGAAGCGGGGGCTGGCACTGAAGCTTTCTTT; CDR3: CASSYEAGAGTEAFF
J: TRBJ1-1; D: TRBD1; V: TRBV19; DNA: TGTGCCAGTAGTCCGACAGGGGACACTGAAGCTTTCTTT; CDR3: CASSPTGDTEAFF
J: TRBJ2-1; D: -; V: TRBV4-3; DNA: TGCGCCAGCAGCCAAGATTCGGGGTCAAAGCAGTTCTTC; CDR3: CASSQDSGSKQFF
J: TRBJ2-7; D: -; V: TRBV18; DNA: TGTGCCAGCTCAGTCGTTAGCTCCGAGCAGTACTTC; CDR3: CASSVVSSEQYF
J: TRBJ1-2; D: -; V: TRBV25-1; DNA: TGTGCCAGCACTCCAACCTCAGGGGATTGGGGCTACACCTTC; CDR3: CASTPTSGDWGYTF
J: TRBJ2-2; D: -; V: TRBV6-5; DNA: TGTGCCAGCAGTTACGGGGCAGGGGTTAACACCGGGGAGCTGTTTTTT; CDR3: CASSYGAGVNTGELFF
J: TRBJ2-3; D: TRBD2; V: TRBV24-1; DNA: TGTGCCACCAGTGATAGCGGGGGCAGCACAGATACGCAGTATTTT; CDR3: CATSDSGGSTDTQYF
J: TRBJ2-7; D: TRBD1; V: TRBV2; DNA: TGTGCCAGCAGAATGGACAGGGGGTCCTACGAGCAGTACTTC; CDR3: CASRMDRGSYEQYF
J: TRBJ1-1; D: TRBD1; V: TRBV18; DNA: TGTGCCAGCTCACCACTGAGGGGGCACGGGACTGAAGCTTTCTTT; CDR3: CASSPLRGHGTEAFF